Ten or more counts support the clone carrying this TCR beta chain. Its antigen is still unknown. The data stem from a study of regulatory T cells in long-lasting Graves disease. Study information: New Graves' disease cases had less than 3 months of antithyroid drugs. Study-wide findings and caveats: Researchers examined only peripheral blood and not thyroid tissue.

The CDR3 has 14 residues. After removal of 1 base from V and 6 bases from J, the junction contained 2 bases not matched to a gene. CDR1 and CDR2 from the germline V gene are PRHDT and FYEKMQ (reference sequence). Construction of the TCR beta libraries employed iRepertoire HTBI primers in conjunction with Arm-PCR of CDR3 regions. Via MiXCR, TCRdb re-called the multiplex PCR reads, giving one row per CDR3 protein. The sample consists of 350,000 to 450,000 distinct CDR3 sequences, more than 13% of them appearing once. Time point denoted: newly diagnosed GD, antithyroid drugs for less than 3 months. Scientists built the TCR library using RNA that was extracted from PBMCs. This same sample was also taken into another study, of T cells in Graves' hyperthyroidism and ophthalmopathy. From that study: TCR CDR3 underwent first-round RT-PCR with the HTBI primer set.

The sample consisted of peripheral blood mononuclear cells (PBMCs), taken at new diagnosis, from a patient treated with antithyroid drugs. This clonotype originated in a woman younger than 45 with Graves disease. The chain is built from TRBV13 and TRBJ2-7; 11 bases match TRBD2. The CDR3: CASSLALAGGEQYF. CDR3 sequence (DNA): TGTGCCAGCAGCTTAGCGCTAGCGGGAGGCGAGCAGTACTTC.